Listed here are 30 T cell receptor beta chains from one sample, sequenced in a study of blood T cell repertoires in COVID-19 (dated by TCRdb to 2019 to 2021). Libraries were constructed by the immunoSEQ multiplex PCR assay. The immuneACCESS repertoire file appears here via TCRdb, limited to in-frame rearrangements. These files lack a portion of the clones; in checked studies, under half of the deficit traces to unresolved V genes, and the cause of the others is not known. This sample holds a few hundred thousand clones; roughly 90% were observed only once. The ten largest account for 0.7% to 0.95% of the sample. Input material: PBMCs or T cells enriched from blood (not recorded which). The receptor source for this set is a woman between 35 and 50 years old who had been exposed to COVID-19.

The CDR3 loop reads CASRSSGGAYEQYF. The CDR3 DNA reads as TGTGCCAGCAGATCTAGCGGGGGGGCGTACGAGCAGTACTTC. V is TRBV6-5 and J is TRBJ2-7; TRBD2 agrees at 12 bases. V shed 6 bases and J 4 bases; nucleotides not matched to a gene: 4. CDR1 is MNHEY and CDR2 is SVGAGI in the germline V gene. There are 14 residues in the CDR3.

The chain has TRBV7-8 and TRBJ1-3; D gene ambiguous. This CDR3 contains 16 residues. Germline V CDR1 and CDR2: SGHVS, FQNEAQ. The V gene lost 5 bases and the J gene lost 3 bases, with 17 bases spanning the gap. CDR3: CASSPRRETLGNTIYF. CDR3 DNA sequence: TGTGCCAGCAGCCCGCGACGGGAAACCCTTGGAAACACCATATATTTT.

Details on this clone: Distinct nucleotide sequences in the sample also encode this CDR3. The CDR3 DNA reads as TGCAGCGTCGGAGGGCAAGCTTTCTTT. Amino acids: CSVGGQAFF. The chain is built from TRBV29-1 and TRBJ1-1, with D uncertain. This CDR3 has 9 residues. The germline gives CDR1 SQVTM, CDR2 ANQGSEA. V shed 6 bases and J shed 9 bases, with 8 bases lying between them.

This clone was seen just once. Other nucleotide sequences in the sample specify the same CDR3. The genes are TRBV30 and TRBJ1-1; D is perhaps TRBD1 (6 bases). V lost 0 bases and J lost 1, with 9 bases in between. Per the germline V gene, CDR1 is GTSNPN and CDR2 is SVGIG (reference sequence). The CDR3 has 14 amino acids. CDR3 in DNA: TGTGCCTGGAGTGTCGGCAGGGGGAACACTGAAGCTTTCTTT. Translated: CAWSVGRGNTEAFF.

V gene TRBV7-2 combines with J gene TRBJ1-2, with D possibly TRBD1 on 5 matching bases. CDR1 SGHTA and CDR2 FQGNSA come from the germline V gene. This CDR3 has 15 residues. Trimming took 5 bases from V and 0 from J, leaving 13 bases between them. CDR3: CASSAGPLSNYGYTF. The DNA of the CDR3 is TGTGCCAGCAGCGCGGGACCTCTTTCTAACTATGGCTACACCTTC.

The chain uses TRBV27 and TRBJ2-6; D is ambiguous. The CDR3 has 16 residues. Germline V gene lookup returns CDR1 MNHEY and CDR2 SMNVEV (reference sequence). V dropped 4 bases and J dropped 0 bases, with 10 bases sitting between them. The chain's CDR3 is CASSSWATSGANVLTF. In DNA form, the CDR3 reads TGTGCCAGCAGTTCCTGGGCCACCTCTGGGGCCAACGTCCTGACTTTC. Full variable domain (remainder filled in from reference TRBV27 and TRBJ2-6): EAQVTQNPRYLITVTGKKLTVTCSQNMNHEYMSWYRQDPGLGLRQIYYSMNVEVTDKGDVPEGYKVSRKEKRNFPLILESPSPNQTSLYFCASSSWATSGANVLTFGAGSRLTVL.

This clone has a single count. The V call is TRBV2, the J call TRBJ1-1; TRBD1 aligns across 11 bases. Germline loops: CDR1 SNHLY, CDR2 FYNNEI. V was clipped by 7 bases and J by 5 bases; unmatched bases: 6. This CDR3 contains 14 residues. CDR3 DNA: TGTGCCAGCATCCCGGACAGGGGGCTTACTGAAGCTTTCTTT. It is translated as CASIPDRGLTEAFF. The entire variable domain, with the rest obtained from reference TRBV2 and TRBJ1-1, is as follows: EPEVTQTPSHQVTQMGQEVILRCVPISNHLYFYWYRQILGQKVEFLVSFYNNEISEKSEIFDDQFSVERPDGSNFTLKIRSTKLEDSAMYFCASIPDRGLTEAFFGQGTRLTVV.

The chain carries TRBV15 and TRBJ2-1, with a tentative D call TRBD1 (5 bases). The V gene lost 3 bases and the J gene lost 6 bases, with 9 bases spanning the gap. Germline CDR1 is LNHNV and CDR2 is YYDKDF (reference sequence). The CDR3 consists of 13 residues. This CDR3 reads CATSRGPGNEQFF. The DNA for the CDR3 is TGTGCCACCAGCAGGGGGCCCGGCAATGAGCAGTTCTTC.

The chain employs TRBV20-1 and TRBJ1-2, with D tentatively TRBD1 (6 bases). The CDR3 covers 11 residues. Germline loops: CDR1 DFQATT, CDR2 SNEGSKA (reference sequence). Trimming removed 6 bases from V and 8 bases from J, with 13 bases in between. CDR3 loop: CSAQTGHGYTF. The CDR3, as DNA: TGCAGTGCCCAAACAGGGCACGGCTACACCTTC.

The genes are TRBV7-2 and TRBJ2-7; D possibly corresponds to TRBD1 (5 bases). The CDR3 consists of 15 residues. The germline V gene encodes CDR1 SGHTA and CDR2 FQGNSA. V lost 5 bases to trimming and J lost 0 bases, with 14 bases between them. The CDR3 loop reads CASSLSPGFSYEQYF. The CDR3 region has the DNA TGTGCCAGCAGCCTCTCACCAGGGTTCTCCTACGAGCAGTACTTC.

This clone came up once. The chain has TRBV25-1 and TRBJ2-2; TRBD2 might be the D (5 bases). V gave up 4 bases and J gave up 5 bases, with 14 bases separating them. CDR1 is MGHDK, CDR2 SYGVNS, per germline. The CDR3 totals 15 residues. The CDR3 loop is CASSVVDSVTGELFF. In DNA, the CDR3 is TGTGCCAGCAGTGTTGTGGACTCCGTGACCGGGGAGCTGTTTTTT.

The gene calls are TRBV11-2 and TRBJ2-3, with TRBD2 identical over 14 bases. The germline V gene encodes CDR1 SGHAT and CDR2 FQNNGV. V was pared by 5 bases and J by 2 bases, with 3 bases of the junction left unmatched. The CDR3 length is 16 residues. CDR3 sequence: CASSRTSGGYTDTQYF. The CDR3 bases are TGTGCCAGCAGCCGGACTAGCGGGGGGTACACAGATACGCAGTATTTT.

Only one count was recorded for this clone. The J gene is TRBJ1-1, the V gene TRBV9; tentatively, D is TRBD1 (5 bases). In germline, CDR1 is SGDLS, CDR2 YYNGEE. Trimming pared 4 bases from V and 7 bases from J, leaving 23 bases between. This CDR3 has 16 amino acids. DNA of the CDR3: TGTGCCAGCAGCCCGCCCCCAACTCGACAGAATATTGAAGCTTTCTTT. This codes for CASSPPPTRQNIEAFF.

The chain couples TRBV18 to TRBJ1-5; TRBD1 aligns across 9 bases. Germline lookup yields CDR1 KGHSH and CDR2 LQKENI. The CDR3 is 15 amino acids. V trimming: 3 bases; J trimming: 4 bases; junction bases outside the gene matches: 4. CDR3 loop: CASSPGQGINQPQHF. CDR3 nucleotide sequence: TGTGCCAGCTCACCGGGACAGGGTATTAATCAGCCCCAGCATTTT.

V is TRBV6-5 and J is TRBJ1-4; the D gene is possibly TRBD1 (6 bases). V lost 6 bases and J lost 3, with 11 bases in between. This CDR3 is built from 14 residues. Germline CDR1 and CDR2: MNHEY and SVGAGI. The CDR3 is CASSETGSNEKLFF. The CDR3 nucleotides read TGTGCCAGCAGCGAGACAGGCTCTAATGAAAAACTGTTTTTT.

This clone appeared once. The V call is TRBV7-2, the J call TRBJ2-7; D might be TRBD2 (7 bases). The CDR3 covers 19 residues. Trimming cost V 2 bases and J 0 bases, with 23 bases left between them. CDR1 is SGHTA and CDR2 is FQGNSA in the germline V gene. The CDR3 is CASSLRFGGAPSGSYEQYF. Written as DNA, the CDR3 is TGTGCCAGCAGCTTAAGGTTTGGGGGGGCCCCTAGCGGCTCCTACGAGCAGTACTTC.

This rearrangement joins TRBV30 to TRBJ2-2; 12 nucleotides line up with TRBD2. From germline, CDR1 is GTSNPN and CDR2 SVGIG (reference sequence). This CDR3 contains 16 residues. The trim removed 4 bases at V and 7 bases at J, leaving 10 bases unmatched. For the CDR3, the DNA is TGTGCCTGGAATAAGAAGTGGACTAGCGGGGACGGGGAGCTGTTTTTT. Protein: CAWNKKWTSGDGELFF.

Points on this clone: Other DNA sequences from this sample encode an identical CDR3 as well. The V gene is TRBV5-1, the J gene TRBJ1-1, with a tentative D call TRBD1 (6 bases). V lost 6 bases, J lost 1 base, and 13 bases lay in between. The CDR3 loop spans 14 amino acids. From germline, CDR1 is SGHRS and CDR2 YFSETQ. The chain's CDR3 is CASTTGGGNTEAFF. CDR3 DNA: TGCGCCAGCACCACGGGAGGGGGGAACACTGAAGCTTTCTTT.

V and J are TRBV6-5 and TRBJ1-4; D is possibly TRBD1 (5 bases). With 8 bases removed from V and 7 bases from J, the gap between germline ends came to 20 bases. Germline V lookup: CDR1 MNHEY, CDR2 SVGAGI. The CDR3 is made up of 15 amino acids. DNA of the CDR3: TGTGCCAGCGGGTTTAGGGGCACAACGGGTGAAAAACTGTTTTTT. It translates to CASGFRGTTGEKLFF.

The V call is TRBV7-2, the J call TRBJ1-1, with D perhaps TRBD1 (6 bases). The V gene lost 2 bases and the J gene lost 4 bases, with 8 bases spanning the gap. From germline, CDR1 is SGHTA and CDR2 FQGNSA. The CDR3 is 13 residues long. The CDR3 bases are TGTGCCAGCAGCTTATCAGGGGCCACTGAAGCTTTCTTT. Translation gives CASSLSGATEAFF. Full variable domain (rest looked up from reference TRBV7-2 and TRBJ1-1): GAGVSQSPSNKVTEKGKDVELRCDPISGHTALYWYRQSLGQGLEFLIYFQGNSAPDKSGLPSDRFSAERTGGSVSTLTIQRTQQEDSAVYLCASSLSGATEAFFGQGTRLTVV.

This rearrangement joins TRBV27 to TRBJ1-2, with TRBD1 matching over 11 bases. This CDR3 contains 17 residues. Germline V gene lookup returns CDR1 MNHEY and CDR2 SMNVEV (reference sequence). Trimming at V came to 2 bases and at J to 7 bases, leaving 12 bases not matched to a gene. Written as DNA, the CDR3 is TGTGCCAGCAGTTTAGAGGGGACTGGACAGGGGGCCCGTGGCTACACCTTC. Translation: CASSLEGTGQGARGYTF.

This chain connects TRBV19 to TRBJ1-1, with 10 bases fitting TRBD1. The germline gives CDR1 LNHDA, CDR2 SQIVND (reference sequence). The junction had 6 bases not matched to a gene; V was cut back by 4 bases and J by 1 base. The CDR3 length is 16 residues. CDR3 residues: CASSKTGGASNTEAFF. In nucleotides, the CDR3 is TGTGCCAGTAGTAAGACAGGGGGCGCGTCGAACACTGAAGCTTTCTTT.

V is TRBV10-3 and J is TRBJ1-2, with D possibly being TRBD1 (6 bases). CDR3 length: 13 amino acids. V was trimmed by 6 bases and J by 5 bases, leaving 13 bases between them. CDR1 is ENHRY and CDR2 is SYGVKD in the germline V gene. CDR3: CAISDRGAYGYTF. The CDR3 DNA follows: TGTGCCATCAGCGACCGGGGGGCGTATGGCTACACCTTC.

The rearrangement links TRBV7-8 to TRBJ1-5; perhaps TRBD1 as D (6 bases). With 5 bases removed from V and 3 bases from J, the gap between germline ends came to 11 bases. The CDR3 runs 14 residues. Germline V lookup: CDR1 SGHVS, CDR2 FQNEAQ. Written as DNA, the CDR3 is TGTGCCAGCAGCCCGGACAGACCCAATCAGCCCCAGCATTTT. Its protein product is CASSPDRPNQPQHF. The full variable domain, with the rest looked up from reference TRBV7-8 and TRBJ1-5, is GAGVSQSPRYKVAKRGQDVALRCDPISGHVSLFWYQQALGQGPEFLTYFQNEAQLDKSGLPSDRFFAERPEGSVSTLKIQRTQQEDSAVYLCASSPDRPNQPQHFGDGTRLSIL.

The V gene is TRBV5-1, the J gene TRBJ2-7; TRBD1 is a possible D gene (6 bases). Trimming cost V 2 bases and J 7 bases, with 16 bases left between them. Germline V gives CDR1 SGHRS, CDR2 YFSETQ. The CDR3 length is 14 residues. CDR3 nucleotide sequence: TGCGCCAGCAGCTTCCACAGGGCCAGGGAGGAGCAGTACTTC. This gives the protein CASSFHRAREEQYF.

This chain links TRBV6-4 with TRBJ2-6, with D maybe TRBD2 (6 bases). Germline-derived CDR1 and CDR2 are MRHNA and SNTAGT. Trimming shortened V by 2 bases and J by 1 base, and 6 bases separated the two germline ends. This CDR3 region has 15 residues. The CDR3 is CASSDGGSGANVLTF. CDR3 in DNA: TGTGCCAGCAGTGACGGGGGGTCTGGGGCCAACGTCCTGACTTTC.

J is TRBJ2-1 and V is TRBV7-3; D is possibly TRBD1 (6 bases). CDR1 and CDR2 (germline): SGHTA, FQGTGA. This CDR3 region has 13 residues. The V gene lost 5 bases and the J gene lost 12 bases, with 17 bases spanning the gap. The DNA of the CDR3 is TGTGCCAGCAGCCGCGACTCAACAGGGAGGCAGTTCTTC. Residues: CASSRDSTGRQFF.

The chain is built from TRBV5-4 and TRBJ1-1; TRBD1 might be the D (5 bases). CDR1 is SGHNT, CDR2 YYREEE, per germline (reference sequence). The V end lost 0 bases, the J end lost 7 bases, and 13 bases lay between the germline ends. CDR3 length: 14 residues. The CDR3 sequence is CASSLDLSGIEAFF. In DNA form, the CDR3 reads TGTGCCAGCAGCTTGGATCTGTCAGGGATTGAAGCTTTCTTT.

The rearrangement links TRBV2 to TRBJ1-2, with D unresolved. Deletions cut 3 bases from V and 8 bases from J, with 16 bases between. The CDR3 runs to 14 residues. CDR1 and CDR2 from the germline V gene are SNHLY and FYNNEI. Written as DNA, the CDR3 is TGTGCCAGCAGTGACCGGAGGCTAGGTGGAGGCTACACCTTC. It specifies CASSDRRLGGGYTF. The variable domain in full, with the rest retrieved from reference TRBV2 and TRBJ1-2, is EPEVTQTPSHQVTQMGQEVILRCVPISNHLYFYWYRQILGQKVEFLVSFYNNEISEKSEIFDDQFSVERPDGSNFTLKIRSTKLEDSAMYFCASSDRRLGGGYTFGSGTRLTVV.

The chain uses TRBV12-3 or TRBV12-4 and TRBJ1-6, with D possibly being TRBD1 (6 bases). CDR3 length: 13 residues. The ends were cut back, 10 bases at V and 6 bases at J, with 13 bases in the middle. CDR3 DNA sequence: TGTGCCAACACAAAGGGGGTTAATTCACCCCTCCACTTT. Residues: CANTKGVNSPLHF.